The 9 T cell receptor beta chains below all came from one sample that was sequenced in a study of T cells in Graves' hyperthyroidism and ophthalmopathy. The investigators amplified TCR beta CDR3 regions from RNA transcripts. TCR CDR3 underwent first-round RT-PCR with the HTBI primer set. TCRdb used MiXCR to reprocess the multiplex PCR reads, holding one entry per CDR3 protein. Among a few hundred thousand distinct CDR3 sequences listed, roughly 18% were seen once. The sample was blood. The source of these receptors is a young man with Graves' ophthalmopathy.

This clonotype was counted at least ten times. V usage is TRBV5-1 and J usage is TRBJ2-1; a weak D match, TRBD2 (7 bases). Germline V CDR1 and CDR2: SGHRS, YFSETQ. Between the trimmed V and J ends, which lost 4 bases and 9 bases, there was a span of 20 bases. CDR3 size: 15 residues. CDR3 loop: CASSLGGERVSEQFF. CDR3 nucleotide sequence: TGCGCCAGCAGCCTAGGGGGGGAAAGGGTCAGTGAGCAGTTCTTC.

V usage is TRBV15 and J usage is TRBJ2-7, with 10 bases matching TRBD1. The trim removed 0 bases at V and 4 bases at J, leaving 6 bases unmatched. This CDR3 spans 16 amino acids. Germline assignment: CDR1 LNHNV and CDR2 YYDKDF (reference sequence). The CDR3 loop reads CATSRDFRTGGYEQYF. The CDR3, as DNA: TGTGCCACCAGCAGAGATTTCCGGACAGGGGGTTACGAGCAGTACTTC.

J is TRBJ1-3 and V is TRBV20-1, with D perhaps matching TRBD1 (5 bases). Germline CDR1 DFQATT, CDR2 SNEGSKA (reference sequence). The CDR3 contains 13 residues. V was pared by 5 bases and J by 4 bases, with 12 bases between. CDR3 in amino acids: CSAAGTDGNTIYF. Here the CDR3 DNA reads TGCAGTGCTGCAGGGACGGACGGAAACACCATATATTTT.

This clonotype was found a few times. The rearrangement links TRBV4-1 to TRBJ1-1; D is perhaps TRBD1 (6 bases). CDR1 is MGHRA and CDR2 is YSYEKL in the germline V gene. The CDR3 runs to 15 residues. Trimming took off 4 bases at V and 8 bases at J, with 20 bases between the two ends. CDR3 sequence: CASSPRGGLSTEAFF. The CDR3, as DNA: TGCGCCAGCAGCCCCCGGGGGGGGCTCTCAACCGAAGCTTTCTTT.

This clonotype was seen at least ten times. The chain uses TRBV3-1 and TRBJ1-1, with D uncertain. CDR1 is LGHDT and CDR2 is YNNKEL in the germline V gene (reference sequence). This CDR3 spans 14 amino acids. The ends were cut back, 1 base at V and 5 bases at J, with 11 bases in the middle. The CDR3 loop reads CASSQGYGRTEAFF. The DNA for the CDR3 is TGTGCCAGCAGCCAAGGGTACGGGAGGACTGAAGCTTTCTTT.

The chain has TRBV4-1 and TRBJ1-1; TRBD1 matches at 8 bases. This CDR3 contains 14 residues. Germline values: CDR1 MGHRA, CDR2 YSYEKL. The V segment lost 4 bases and the J segment 5 bases; nucleotides outside the gene matches: 6. CDR3 nucleotides: TGCGCCAGCAGCCCAGGACAGGGAGTGACTGAAGCTTTCTTT. It specifies CASSPGQGVTEAFF.

This clonotype was recorded at least ten times. J is TRBJ2-3 and V is TRBV20-1; 12 bases agree with TRBD2. Unmatched junction bases numbered 3, after V lost 5 bases and J lost 6 bases. The CDR3 length is 13 residues. The V gene's germline CDR1 is DFQATT and CDR2 SNEGSKA (reference sequence). The CDR3: CSAHLAGGDTQYF. CDR3 nucleotides: TGCAGTGCTCATCTAGCGGGGGGGGATACGCAGTATTTT.

J is TRBJ1-2 and V is TRBV20-1; D perhaps matches TRBD1 (5 bases). Germline V gene sequence: CDR1 DFQATT, CDR2 SNEGSKA (reference sequence). This CDR3 is built from 12 residues. V was cut by 3 bases and J by 2 bases, with 7 bases left in between. CDR3 sequence (DNA): TGCAGTGCTAGTACAGGAAACTATGGCTACACCTTC. Translating it yields CSASTGNYGYTF.

This chain connects TRBV12-3 or TRBV12-4 to TRBJ2-1, with no clear D. This CDR3 is 15 amino acids long. V lost 3 bases and J 5 bases, leaving 14 bases between the germline ends. The CDR3 region is CASSLDRVRHNEQFF. CDR3 nucleotides: TGTGCCAGCAGTTTGGACCGAGTTAGACACAATGAGCAGTTCTTC.